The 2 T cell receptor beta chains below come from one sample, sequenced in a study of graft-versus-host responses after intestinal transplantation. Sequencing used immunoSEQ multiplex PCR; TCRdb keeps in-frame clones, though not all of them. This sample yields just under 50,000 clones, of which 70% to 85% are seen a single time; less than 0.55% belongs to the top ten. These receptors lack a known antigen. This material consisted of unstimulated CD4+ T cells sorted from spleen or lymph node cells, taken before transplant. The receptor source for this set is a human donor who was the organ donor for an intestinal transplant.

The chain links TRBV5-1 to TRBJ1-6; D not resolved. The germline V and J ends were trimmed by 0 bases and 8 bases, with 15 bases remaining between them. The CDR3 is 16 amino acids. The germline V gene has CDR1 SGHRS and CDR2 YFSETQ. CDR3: CASSLVSGKSDSPLHF. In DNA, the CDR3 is TGCGCCAGCAGCTTGGTTTCCGGGAAGTCGGATTCACCCCTCCACTTT.

The CDR3, as DNA: TGTGCCAGCAGTGACCGGCACAGGGTACCCAACACCTTC. This sequence encodes CASSDRHRVPNTF. The chain carries TRBV6-1 and TRBJ1-2; TRBD1 might be the D (6 bases). This CDR3 is 13 amino acids long. Germline V gene sequence: CDR1 MNHNS, CDR2 SASEGT. V was pared by 3 bases and J by 12 bases, with 17 bases between.